This T cell receptor (beta chain) was sequenced for a study of T cells in Graves' hyperthyroidism and ophthalmopathy. Study results and limitations: A model of 13 V-J pairs discriminated ophthalmopathy from stable hyperthyroidism. Most expanded thyroid clonotypes above 0.001 recurred in blood.

TCR beta CDR3 sequences were amplified from RNA transcripts. First-round RT-PCR targeting the TCR CDR3 was performed with the HTBI primer set. TCRdb called the multiplex PCR reads again in MiXCR, with one record for every CDR3 protein. Of around 620,000 distinct CDR3 sequences listed, just over 45% were seen once; the top ten hold around 19%. Of note for this clonotype: As yet, its antigen is unknown.

Trimming took 7 bases from V and 6 from J, leaving 16 bases between them. CDR1 and CDR2 (germline): SGHTA, FQGTGA. This CDR3 is built from 14 residues. Uncontrolled infection, other autoimmune disease, pregnancy or lactation led to exclusion. Material: peripheral blood or thyroid tissue (not recorded which). V gene TRBV7-3 combines with J gene TRBJ2-1, with a possible D match to TRBD2 (6 bases). This clonotype was obtained from an adult woman with Graves' disease, either hyperthyroidism or ophthalmopathy (not recorded which). In DNA form, the CDR3 reads TGTGCCAGCAAAAGCCACCGGGACTCCAATGAGCAGTTCTTC. Amino acid sequence: CASKSHRDSNEQFF. The variable domain in full, completed from reference TRBV7-3 and TRBJ2-1, reads GAGVSQTPSNKVTEKGKYVELRCDPISGHTALYWYRQSLGQGPEFLIYFQGTGAADDSGLPNDRFFAVRPEGSVSTLKIQRTERGDSAVYLCASKSHRDSNEQFFGPGTRLTVL.